This T cell receptor beta chain comes out of a study of T cell responses to AZD1222 COVID-19 vaccine. Whole-study results and caveats: Baseline serostatus was positive in only a handful of AZD1222 recipients. The CD4 TCRs associated with vaccination extended across spike and predominated at 160-218 and 743-854.

The method was immunoSEQ multiplex PCR; TCRdb's version includes in-frame clones alone and lacks a portion of them. Among approximately 150,000 clones, around 87% were seen once, and the ten largest hold 2.6%. For this clone: The target antigen is unknown. Different DNA sequences within this sample yield the same CDR3.

Sequenced here: peripheral blood, sampled on day 0 of AZD1222 vaccination. The receptor was isolated from an adult in good health.

CDR3 sequence reads: CASSPSRGNTEAFF. The DNA of the CDR3 is TGTGCCAGCTCCCCGAGCAGGGGGAACACTGAAGCTTTCTTT. V is TRBV18 and J is TRBJ1-1; a possible D gene is TRBD1 (6 bases). Germline CDR1 reads KGHSH; CDR2 reads LQKENI. The CDR3 is made up of 14 amino acids. V dropped 6 bases and J dropped 1 base, with 12 bases sitting between them.